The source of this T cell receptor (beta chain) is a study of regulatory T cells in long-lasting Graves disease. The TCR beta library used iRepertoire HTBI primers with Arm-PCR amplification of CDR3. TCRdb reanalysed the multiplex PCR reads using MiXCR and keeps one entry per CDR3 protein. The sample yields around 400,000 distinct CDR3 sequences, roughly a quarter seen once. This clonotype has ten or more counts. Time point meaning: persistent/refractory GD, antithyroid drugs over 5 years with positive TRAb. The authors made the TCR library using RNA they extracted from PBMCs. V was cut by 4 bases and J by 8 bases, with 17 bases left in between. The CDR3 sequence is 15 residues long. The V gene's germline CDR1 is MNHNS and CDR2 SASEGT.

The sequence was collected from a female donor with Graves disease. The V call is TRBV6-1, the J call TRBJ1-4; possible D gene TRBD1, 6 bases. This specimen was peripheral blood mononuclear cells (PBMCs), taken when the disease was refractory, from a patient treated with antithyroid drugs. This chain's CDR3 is CASSVWTGAEEKLFF. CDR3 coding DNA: TGTGCCAGCAGTGTATGGACGGGGGCGGAAGAAAAACTGTTTTTT.